This T cell receptor beta chain is drawn from a study of response to subunit inactivated influenza vaccine. General study findings and limits: The authors suggested that every seasonal influenza vaccination recruits few new T cells.

A note on this clonotype: Its antigen is unidentified.

This CDR3 is 19 amino acids long. Looked up from germline, CDR1 is DFQATT and CDR2 is SNEGSKA (reference sequence). After removal of 3 bases from V and 0 bases from J, the junction contained 16 bases not matched to a gene. TCRdb independently ran MiXCR on the RT-PCR reads; one entry per CDR3 protein. The table shows around 520,000 distinct CDR3 sequences, with over 25% occurring only once. Sequences were derived from CD4+ T cells sorted from PBMCs, sampled 5 to 6 days after vaccination. The chain links TRBV20-1 to TRBJ2-1; 8 bases fit TRBD1. The receptor's source is a man in his fifties or sixties who received an inactivated influenza vaccine. The CDR3: CSARTHRGVLSSSYNEQFF. The DNA for the CDR3 is TGCAGTGCTAGGACCCACAGGGGGGTTCTGTCCAGCTCCTACAATGAGCAGTTCTTC.